This T cell receptor (beta chain) was observed in a study of shared clonotypes between healthy human individuals (dated by TCRdb to the early 2020s). About the full investigation: The cohort comprised two women and three men aged 18 to 49 years. Per donor, leukapheresis produced somewhere between about 0.85 and 9.5 billion PBMCs. Blood TCR repertoires of about 5 healthy adults were deeply sequenced to estimate repertoire size and the extent of clonotype sharing between individuals. Different laboratories and diverse techniques were used to prepare libraries and sequence TCR repertoires, to increase sequencing depth and limit assay-specific biases. Per donor, three plates each were used for CD4 naive and CD4 memory, two for CD8 naive, and one for CD8 memory.

The germline V gene gives CDR1 as SGHRS and CDR2 as YFSETQ. V lost 5 bases and J lost 4 bases; the stretch between them is 10 bases long. From the cysteine up to the phenylalanine, the CDR3 has a length of 14 residues. Solely the CDR3 DNA is kept, with 42 bases framed from the first base. A single count supports this clone. The clone's antigen remains unknown. It has no much larger one-base neighbor in the sample; base qualities were not kept. The donors were healthy, HIV-negative adults with no recently reported acute infections or vaccinations. Every donor was a Caucasian adult residing in Nashville, Tennessee, USA. CD4+ T cells were enriched by magnetic negative selection, after which naive cells were positively selected on CD45RA and the negative fraction was taken as the memory subset. After blood collection by leukapheresis, PBMCs were isolated using Ficoll-Histopaque density gradient centrifugation and then cryopreserved in the vapor phase of liquid nitrogen. Analytical flow cytometry was used to check the purity and quantity of each magnetically sorted T cell population. Each sorted fraction had its genomic DNA isolated and then quantified by UV absorbance on a Nanodrop 2000c.

Using the deep immunoSEQ assay, TCR CDR3 regions were amplified from genomic DNA by multiplex PCR. Genomic DNA extracted from each cell subset was distributed evenly over all wells of several immunoSEQ 96-well plates, and each plate served as one replicate. For sorted subsets, roughly 0.2 ug genomic DNA, equal to 25,000 to 35,000 T cell genomes, was loaded into each replicate PCR. The purified libraries were quantified using a Qubit 3.0 fluorometer, sized with a Bioanalyzer 2100, and then quantified again using the KAPA Library Quantification kit. A separate single-read 150-cycle Illumina NextSeq 550 flow cell was used to sequence each immunoSEQ 96-well plate. Turning to the authors' computational methods: Because the immunoSEQ output held only junctional sequences and lacked quality scores, the filtering could not match the filtering applied to full-length reads. To assign V/J genes and CDR3, sequences were annotated using PyIR, a Python wrapper for IgBLAST v1.9, with IMGT germline references. Reads were removed for weak V/J assignments (E-value above 1e-6), missing CDR3, stop codons, out-of-frame junctions, or ambiguous translated residues. V3J clonotypes were defined as sequences sharing the same inferred V gene, J gene, and CDR3 amino acid sequence. Percentage overlap between repertoires was calculated by dividing the number of shared unique clonotypes by the size of the smaller repertoire. Richness of each repertoire was evaluated using RTK rarefaction, the Chao1 estimator, and Recon v2.1 estimates of unobserved clonotypes. Generation probabilities were computed with OLGA for all TCRbeta clonotypes obtained by the gDNA method from a few donors. As stored in TCRdb, this immuneACCESS dataset retains in-frame rearrangements with V and J assigned. A fraction of the clones does not appear; measured against another copy, unresolved V genes explain less than half of the discrepancy, and the remainder lacks a known reason. V and J calls and clone size follow that table, whereas D and trimming were derived from the DNA. The sample profile shows roughly 220,000 clones; 65% to 70% of them were found once. The ten most abundant clones make up roughly 11% of the sample.

Results the study describes overall, beyond this receptor: Because the study included a small number of donors, the genetic and exposure-history diversity represented was limited. Estimated clonotype richness was generally larger for naive than for memory subsets. Incomplete sequencing was indicated by rarefaction of sorted-subset datasets, despite the large sequencing depth. Pairwise subsampling led to the expectation that sequencing depth would affect the degree of clonotype sharing among donors. Sampling was limited to blood, and TCR repertoires in tissue likely differ from TCR repertoires in blood. Across four donors, around 5.4% of naive CD4, approximately 3.5% of naive CD8, 2.3% of memory CD4, and around 0.4% of memory CD8 clonotypes were shared. Higher generation probabilities were observed for clonotypes shared by all four sorted-subset donors than for non-shared clonotypes.

Sequenced material: memory CD4+ T cells sorted from blood. What this sample's cell subset or site label stands for: CD45RA-negative fraction. The receptor was derived from a man aged 25 to 45 in good health. The V gene is TRBV5-1 and the J gene is TRBJ2-6; the D gene cannot be resolved reliably. The DNA is TGCGCCAGCAGGATTTTGGCGGGGGCCAACGTCCTGACTTTC. Translated, it reads CASRILAGANVLTF.